This TCR beta chain was profiled in a study of long-term antiretroviral therapy in people with HIV. The CDR3 length is 13 residues. Trimming took 1 base from V and 1 from J, leaving 7 bases between them. The V gene's germline CDR1 is GTSNPN and CDR2 SVGIG (reference sequence). Researchers report immunoSEQ v3.0 was run at survey level. Here immunoSEQ multiplex PCR was the method, and the copy in TCRdb shows in-frame clones only, minus some. In the table there are 29,000 or so clones, over 90% of which are singletons. V gene TRBV30 combines with J gene TRBJ1-1; a weak D match, TRBD1 (5 bases). The TCR sequence derives from a woman aged 40 to 55 with HIV. Sample: unsorted PBMCs, taken about 6.7 years after starting antiretroviral therapy. The CDR3 here is CAWSAQENTEAFF. The DNA for the CDR3 is TGTGCCTGGAGTGCACAGGAGAACACTGAAGCTTTCTTT.